This T cell receptor (beta chain) was sequenced for a study of CD8 T cells in ankylosing spondylitis. General observations from the study: In ankylosing spondylitis blood, a motif of roughly 8 highly homologous TCR beta variants appeared characteristic. A number of the motif variants had already been described in reactive arthritis synovial fluid and blood. Reportedly, significant enrichment of disease-linked clones occurred in matched ankylosing spondylitis synovial fluid.

Regarding this clonotype: The antigen is not known.

Libraries for TCR beta were made by quantitative 5'-RACE with molecular barcodes. Using its own MiXCR run on the 5' RACE reads, TCRdb lists one record per CDR3 protein. The sample carries under 450,000 distinct CDR3 sequences, roughly 17% recorded once. The V end was cut by 5 bases, the J end by 7 bases, with 25 bases between. From germline, CDR1 is SGHKS and CDR2 YYEKEE (reference sequence). This CDR3 comprises 16 residues. The material sequenced was blood, either unsorted or a sorted T cell fraction (not recorded which). V is TRBV5-5 and J is TRBJ2-7, with no clear D. This receptor was taken from a male donor with ankylosing spondylitis. The CDR3 spells CASSPNQDPIYEEQYF. In DNA, the CDR3 is TGTGCCAGCAGTCCTAACCAGGACCCCATCTACGAGGAGCAGTACTTC. The full variable domain, rest sourced from reference TRBV5-5 and TRBJ2-7, is DAGVTQSPTHLIKTRGQQVTLRCSPISGHKSVSWYQQVLGQGPQFIFQYYEKEERGRGNFPDRFSARQFPNYSSELNVNALLLGDSALYLCASSPNQDPIYEEQYFGPGTRLTVT.